The sample holds a few counts of the clone carrying this TCR beta chain. The sample originates from a study of human T cells and chemical hapten exposure. Whole-study context: Sensitization used 2% DPC on approximately 2 cm by approximately 2 cm upper inner arm skin.

Time point meaning: patch test 3, about 24 weeks after DPC sensitization. The treatment denotes: therapeutic diphenylcyclopropenone sensitization with weekly scalp DPC. TCRdb re-called the RACE reads with MiXCR, one entry per CDR3 protein. The table lists approximately 50,000 distinct CDR3 sequences, roughly 10% of them singletons. CDR1 is SGHVS and CDR2 is FNYEAQ in the germline V gene. V was pared by 2 bases and J by 0 bases, with 19 bases between. The CDR3 loop spans 19 amino acids. The starting material was whole blood, obtained in connection with sensitization to the hapten diphenylcyclopropenone (DPC). The chain is built from TRBV7-6 and TRBJ2-2, with D possibly matching TRBD2 (5 bases). This receptor was identified in a woman in her forties with alopecia areata. Some clones in this sample may be carry-over from other donors' samples. CDR3 bases: TGTGCCAGCAGCTTAACCGCGGTGGGTCGACTACCGAACACCGGGGAGCTGTTTTTT. Translated: CASSLTAVGRLPNTGELFF.